These T cell receptor beta chains were read from a single sample in a study of shared clonotypes between healthy human individuals. Sequencing was performed with immunoSEQ multiplex PCR; in TCRdb, only in-frame clones are kept and a portion is missing. The table records more than 450,000 clones, 79% of them present only once. Source material: PBMCs. All receptors come from a woman between 35 and 50 years old in good health. Some clones in this sample may be carry-over from other donors' samples. Both conserved end residues are part of each CDR3. The D gene is left open where the match is weak. The size entry is marked missing in some rows and otherwise reads once, few, many or a size class.

size | D | J | V | CDR3 | DNA
- | TRBD1 | TRBJ2-7 | TRBV29-1 | CSAARDRGPNEQYF | TGCAGCGCCGCCAGGGACAGGGGGCCCAACGAGCAGTACTTC
- | - | TRBJ2-5 | TRBV19 | CASSVREQIQETQYF | TGTGCCAGTAGCGTTAGGGAACAGATCCAAGAGACCCAGTACTTC
- | - | TRBJ2-1 | TRBV27 | CASSSLYNEQFF | TGTGCCAGCAGTTCCCTCTACAATGAGCAGTTCTTC
- | TRBD2 | TRBJ2-3 | TRBV11-2 | CASSLGYGGSADTQYF | TGTGCCAGCAGCTTAGGATACGGCGGGAGTGCAGATACGCAGTATTTT
- | - | TRBJ2-7 | TRBV21-1 | CASSVRIKYEQYF | TGTGCCAGCAGCGTCCGGATCAAATACGAGCAGTACTTC
- | - | TRBJ2-1 | TRBV7-8 | CASSSTSFNSYNEQFF | TGTGCCAGCAGCTCCACTAGCTTCAACTCCTACAATGAGCAGTTCTTC
- | TRBD2 | TRBJ2-5 | TRBV2 | CASSESLAEETQYF | TGTGCCAGCAGTGAATCGCTAGCGGAAGAGACCCAGTACTTC
- | - | TRBJ2-6 | TRBV6-1 | CASRSNIPGANVLTF | TGTGCCAGCAGGTCCAATATACCTGGGGCCAACGTCCTGACTTTC
- | - | TRBJ2-7 | TRBV19 | CASSPNTDSYEQYF | TGTGCCAGTAGCCCAAACACCGACTCCTACGAGCAGTACTTC
- | - | TRBJ1-1 | TRBV18 | CASSQAGTEAFF | TGTGCCAGCTCACAAGCCGGGACTGAAGCTTTCTTT
- | TRBD2 | TRBJ2-1 | TRBV5-6 | CASSFLTSGGYNEQFF | TGTGCCAGCAGCTTTTTGACTAGCGGGGGCTACAATGAGCAGTTCTTC
- | - | TRBJ1-2 | TRBV29-1 | CSERTVNYGYTF | TGCAGCGAGCGGACAGTTAACTATGGCTACACCTTC
- | - | TRBJ1-1 | TRBV7-2 | CASSFKSEGGAFF | TGTGCCAGCAGCTTTAAGAGTGAAGGAGGGGCTTTCTTT
- | - | TRBJ2-3 | TRBV29-1 | CSVETDLDTQYF | TGCAGCGTTGAGACCGATTTAGATACGCAGTATTTT
- | TRBD2 | TRBJ2-4 | TRBV11-2 | CASSSPGTSGRAQDIQYF | TGTGCCAGCAGCTCTCCCGGGACTAGCGGGAGGGCCCAGGACATTCAGTACTTC
- | - | TRBJ2-3 | TRBV5-1 | CANPSLARVADTQYF | TGCGCCAACCCTTCTCTAGCTAGGGTGGCAGATACGCAGTATTTT
once | TRBD1 | TRBJ2-3 | TRBV30 | CALVRTGGTDTQYF | TGTGCCTTGGTCCGGACAGGGGGCACAGATACGCAGTATTTT
- | - | TRBJ2-7 | TRBV18 | CASSPPRLGGPYEQYF | TGTGCCAGCTCACCACCGCGACTGGGGGGACCCTACGAGCAGTACTTC
- | - | TRBJ2-3 | TRBV18 | CASSPPIGVPDTQYF | TGTGCCAGCTCACCACCCATCGGAGTCCCAGATACGCAGTATTTT
few | TRBD1 | TRBJ2-1 | TRBV18 | CASSPYRGRSNEQFF | TGTGCCAGCTCACCTTACAGGGGACGGTCCAATGAGCAGTTCTTC
few | - | TRBJ1-3 | TRBV7-9 | CASSLGHSGNTIYF | TGTGCCAGCAGCTTAGGTCACTCTGGAAACACCATATATTTT
few | - | TRBJ2-7 | TRBV6-5 | CASTDTYEQYF | TGTGCCAGCACAGACACCTACGAGCAGTACTTC
- | TRBD2 | TRBJ2-1 | TRBV11-2 | CASSFALADYNEQFF | TGTGCCAGCAGCTTTGCACTAGCGGACTACAATGAGCAGTTCTTC
- | TRBD2 | TRBJ2-7 | TRBV2 | CASSGGDPYEQYF | TGTGCCAGCAGCGGGGGGGACCCCTACGAGCAGTACTTC
- | TRBD1 | TRBJ2-7 | TRBV29-1 | CSATGQGAHEQYF | TGCAGCGCCACGGGACAGGGGGCTCACGAGCAGTACTTC
- | - | TRBJ1-5 | TRBV28 | CASIRDNSNQPQHF | TGTGCCAGCATTAGGGACAATAGCAATCAGCCCCAGCATTTT
once | - | TRBJ1-3 | TRBV27 | CAGNRTGASGNTIYF | TGTGCCGGGAATCGCACCGGGGCGTCTGGAAACACCATATATTTT
- | - | TRBJ1-3 | TRBV19 | CASSISSGNTIYF | TGTGCCAGTAGTATATCCTCTGGAAACACCATATATTTT
- | - | TRBJ2-7 | TRBV9 | CASSVYSQSEQYF | TGTGCCAGCAGCGTATACAGTCAATCCGAGCAGTACTTC
few | - | TRBJ2-4 | TRBV9 | CASSSIRDGAAVQYF | TGTGCCAGCAGCTCTATCAGGGACGGGGCGGCGGTTCAGTACTTC
- | TRBD1 | TRBJ1-2 | TRBV2 | CASSRTGDYGYTF | TGTGCCAGCAGTCGGACAGGGGACTATGGCTACACCTTC
- | TRBD2 | TRBJ2-7 | TRBV28 | CASSLGGTSGTYEQYF | TGTGCCAGCAGCCTCGGTGGGACTAGCGGAACCTACGAGCAGTACTTC
- | - | TRBJ2-7 | TRBV11-2 | CASSPGVHGAYEQYF | TGTGCCAGCAGCCCAGGGGTCCACGGAGCCTACGAGCAGTACTTC
- | - | TRBJ2-3 | TRBV7-7 | CASSPLGAAISTDTQYF | TGTGCTAGCAGCCCCCTCGGGGCGGCGATAAGCACAGATACGCAGTATTTT
- | - | TRBJ2-1 | TRBV25-1 | CASSEYNEQFF | TGTGCCAGCAGTGAATACAATGAGCAGTTCTTC
once | - | TRBJ2-5 | TRBV7-9 | CASSLDAARTPRETQYF | TGTGCCAGCAGCTTAGATGCGGCCAGGACCCCAAGAGAGACCCAGTACTTC